These 25 T cell receptor beta chains came from one sample sequenced in a study of shared clonotypes between healthy human individuals. The table came from immunoSEQ multiplex PCR; TCRdb's copy has only in-frame clones and leaves some out. This table holds a few million clones, 90% to 95% found once. Material: naive CD4+ T cells from PBMCs. The sample's subset: CD45RA+ positively selected. These receptors were collected from a man aged 18 to 30 in good health. Some clones in this sample may be carry-over from other donors' samples.

In this sample, this clone turned up a few times. The V call is TRBV29-1, the J call TRBJ1-1; 8 bases map to TRBD1. The V and J ends lost 6 bases and 4 bases, in that order; junction bases with no gene match: 7. Germline V gives CDR1 SQVTM, CDR2 ANQGSEA. This CDR3 is 13 amino acids long. As DNA, the CDR3 is TGCAGCGTCGGGGACAGGATAATCACTGAAGCTTTCTTT. Its protein is CSVGDRIITEAFF.

The V gene is TRBV9, the J gene TRBJ2-3, with D tentatively TRBD2 (6 bases). Germline CDR1 is SGDLS and CDR2 is YYNGEE. V lost 2 bases, J lost 4 bases, and 11 bases lay in between. The CDR3 runs to 14 residues. The DNA for the CDR3 is TGTGCCAGCAGCGTCACGGAGGGGTCAGATACGCAGTATTTT. Translation: CASSVTEGSDTQYF.

V gene TRBV15 combines with J gene TRBJ2-1; D remains unclear. Germline V gives CDR1 LNHNV, CDR2 YYDKDF (reference sequence). This CDR3 is built from 13 residues. Trimming removed 1 base at V and 8 bases at J, with 9 bases between. The DNA for the CDR3 is TGTGCCACCAGCAGAGGAGCCCGGGATGAGCAGTTCTTC. Amino acid sequence: CATSRGARDEQFF.

The V call is TRBV28, the J call TRBJ2-1, with 8 bases identical to TRBD2. CDR1 and CDR2 (germline): MDHEN, SYDVKM. V was pared by 5 bases and J by 6 bases, with 12 bases of the junction left unmatched. The CDR3 loop spans 16 amino acids. CDR3 sequence: CASSPSTSAPGNEQFF. CDR3 sequence (DNA): TGTGCCAGCAGTCCGTCGACTAGCGCCCCCGGCAATGAGCAGTTCTTC.

The V gene is TRBV11-2, the J gene TRBJ2-1; 11 positions match TRBD2. Unmatched junction bases numbered 14, after V lost 4 bases and J lost 12 bases. This CDR3 is 16 amino acids long. Looked up from germline, CDR1 is SGHAT and CDR2 is FQNNGV. The CDR3 DNA sequence: TGTGCCAGCAGCTCGATCACTAGCGGGAGTTTATATCGGCAGTTCTTC. Its protein is CASSSITSGSLYRQFF.

The chain carries TRBV5-1 and TRBJ2-1, with TRBD2 matching 9 bases. Trimming cost V 4 bases and J 9 bases; bases outside gene matches: 11. The CDR3 spans 15 residues. The V gene's germline CDR1 is SGHRS and CDR2 YFSETQ. CDR3 bases: TGCGCCAGCAGCATTGGACTAGCGTTTACAAGTGAGCAGTTCTTC. It encodes CASSIGLAFTSEQFF.

This chain uses TRBV28 with TRBJ2-3; TRBD2 might be the D (5 bases). This CDR3 has 16 amino acids. Trimming removed 3 bases at V and 6 bases at J, with 19 bases between. Germline CDR1 reads MDHEN; CDR2 reads SYDVKM. CDR3 protein: CASSLDLTWRADTQYF. Written as DNA, the CDR3 is TGTGCCAGCAGTTTGGACCTTACGTGGCGGGCCGATACGCAGTATTTT.

The chain couples TRBV28 to TRBJ2-5; D is unclear. Deletions cut 6 bases from V and 3 bases from J, with 14 bases between. The CDR3 is made up of 14 amino acids. The germline V gene has CDR1 MDHEN and CDR2 SYDVKM. CDR3 amino acids: CASSPVVVKETQYF. The CDR3 nucleotides read TGTGCCAGCAGCCCCGTCGTGGTTAAAGAGACCCAGTACTTC.

This clone occurred once. The chain has TRBV28 and TRBJ1-2; possibly TRBD1 for D (5 bases). Per germline, CDR1 MDHEN and CDR2 SYDVKM. Trimming pared 3 bases from V and 4 bases from J, leaving 9 bases between. The CDR3 is made up of 13 amino acids. The CDR3: CASSLHRFYGYTF. The CDR3 nucleotides are TGTGCCAGCAGTTTGCACAGGTTCTATGGCTACACCTTC.

The genes are TRBV28 and TRBJ2-7; D perhaps matches TRBD1 (6 bases). V shed 8 bases and J shed 2 bases, with 19 bases lying between them. Germline values: CDR1 MDHEN, CDR2 SYDVKM. CDR3 length equals 15 residues. CDR3 in amino acids: CASVEYRAGAYEQYF. The CDR3 DNA reads TGTGCCAGCGTCGAATACAGGGCAGGGGCCTACGAGCAGTACTTC.

This chain joins TRBV5-1 and TRBJ1-1, with D uncertain. Trimming removed 0 bases from V and 3 bases from J, with 9 bases in between. CDR1 and CDR2 from the germline V gene are SGHRS and YFSETQ. CDR3 length: 14 residues. The DNA for the CDR3 is TGCGCCAGCAGCTTGGTCAGTTGGGACACTGAAGCTTTCTTT. This sequence encodes CASSLVSWDTEAFF.

The V gene is TRBV6-6, the J gene TRBJ2-3; D perhaps matches TRBD2 (5 bases). This CDR3 is 13 amino acids long. The V gene's germline CDR1 is MNHNY and CDR2 SVGAGI (reference sequence). V was pared by 7 bases and J by 10 bases, with 18 bases between. CDR3 amino acids: CASINHLGAPQYF. The CDR3 DNA reads TGTGCCAGCATCAATCACCTGGGAGCTCCGCAGTATTTT.

With respect to this clone: The same CDR3 can be traced to other DNA sequences in this sample. The chain combines TRBV28 with TRBJ2-3; 8 bases agree with TRBD1. Germline values: CDR1 MDHEN, CDR2 SYDVKM. V dropped 6 bases and J dropped 0; count of bases not matched to a gene: 5. The CDR3 runs 15 residues. In DNA, the CDR3 is TGTGCCAGCAGCCCAGGGGGCGCGAGCACAGATACGCAGTATTTT. Translation: CASSPGGASTDTQYF. Combining the CDR3 with reference TRBV28 and TRBJ2-3 gives the whole variable domain DVKVTQSSRYLVKRTGEKVFLECVQDMDHENMFWYRQDPGLGLRLIYFSYDVKMKEKGDIPEGYSVSREKKERFSLILESASTNQTSMYLCASSPGGASTDTQYFGPGTRLTVL.

The rearrangement links TRBV28 to TRBJ2-2, with a tentative D call TRBD2 (5 bases). Trimming removed 5 bases from V and 5 bases from J, with 24 bases in between. Per germline, CDR1 MDHEN and CDR2 SYDVKM. The CDR3 runs 18 residues. The CDR3 protein is CASSPLGEFGLYTGELFF. The CDR3 DNA is TGTGCCAGCAGTCCCCTCGGGGAGTTCGGGCTGTATACCGGGGAGCTGTTTTTT.

The chain combines TRBV19 with TRBJ1-1; D perhaps matches TRBD1 (5 bases). Germline assignment: CDR1 LNHDA and CDR2 SQIVND (reference sequence). V was clipped by 9 bases and J by 3 bases, with 20 bases between them. The CDR3 runs to 15 residues. The CDR3 bases are TGTGCCAGCCATACTTGGGGCAGGGTAGACACTGAAGCTTTCTTT. This translates into CASHTWGRVDTEAFF.

The chain has TRBV6-8 and TRBJ2-7, with TRBD1 matching over 8 bases. The CDR3 spans 16 residues. Losses at the gene ends were 6 bases for V and 2 bases for J; bases not matched to a gene: 12. Germline V gene sequence: CDR1 MNHGY, CDR2 SAAAGT. This CDR3 reads CASRGGRGLYAYEQYF. As DNA, the CDR3 is TGTGCCAGCAGGGGGGGCAGGGGGCTTTATGCCTACGAGCAGTACTTC.

The CDR3 nucleotides read TGTGCCAGCAGTTACTCGACGTATTCGCGGGGTGAAAAACTGTTTTTT. Protein sequence: CASSYSTYSRGEKLFF. The gene calls are TRBV6-5 and TRBJ1-4; no firm D call. The ends were cut back, 0 bases at V and 7 bases at J, with 15 bases in the middle. The CDR3 is 16 residues long. The germline V gene has CDR1 MNHEY and CDR2 SVGAGI.

This clone was seen just once. The J gene is TRBJ2-1, the V gene TRBV29-1, with TRBD1 identical over 10 bases. This CDR3 has 14 amino acids. The V segment lost 3 bases and the J segment 8 bases; nucleotides outside the gene matches: 7. Per germline, CDR1 SQVTM and CDR2 ANQGSEA. For the CDR3, the DNA is TGCAGCGTTGATAAGGGACAGGGGCGGCATGAGCAGTTCTTC. This sequence encodes CSVDKGQGRHEQFF.

This clone was seen a handful of times. The chain has TRBV10-3 and TRBJ1-1; no clear D gene. Germline V gene data show CDR1 as ENHRY and CDR2 as SYGVKD. The CDR3 has 14 residues. V lost 6 bases, J lost 6 bases, and 17 bases lay in between. The CDR3 bases are TGTGCCATCAGATATGACGGAAATTCCCCTGAAGCTTTCTTT. Amino acid sequence: CAIRYDGNSPEAFF.

This chain connects TRBV5-1 to TRBJ2-5; D may match TRBD1 or TRBD2 (5 bases each). Trimming left V 4 bases short and J 1 base short, with 11 bases between. CDR1 is SGHRS, CDR2 YFSETQ, per germline. This CDR3 contains 14 residues. The CDR3 nucleotides are TGCGCCAGCAGCAAGGGACCGCCCCAAGAGACCCAGTACTTC. This encodes CASSKGPPQETQYF.

This clone was recorded only once. The chain recombines TRBV7-6 with TRBJ2-5; D is uncertain. The V end lost 5 bases, the J end lost 0 bases, and 10 bases lay between the germline ends. The CDR3 is 14 residues long. CDR1 and CDR2 (germline): SGHVS, FNYEAQ. CDR3 loop: CASSRARDQETQYF. In DNA, the CDR3 is TGTGCCAGCAGCCGAGCTCGGGACCAAGAGACCCAGTACTTC. The full variable domain, its missing parts supplied by reference TRBV7-6 and TRBJ2-5, is GAGVSQSPRYKVTKRGQDVALRCDPISGHVSLYWYRQALGQGPEFLTYFNYEAQQDKSGLPNDRFSAERPEGSISTLTIQRTEQRDSAMYRCASSRARDQETQYFGPGTRLLVL.

J is TRBJ2-7 and V is TRBV27; D gene uncertain. CDR3 length: 13 residues. The germline V gene encodes CDR1 MNHEY and CDR2 SMNVEV (reference sequence). V was pared by 4 bases and J by 0 bases, with 7 bases between. The DNA of the CDR3 is TGTGCCAGCAGTTCCGCAGGCTCCTACGAGCAGTACTTC. Amino acids: CASSSAGSYEQYF.

In nucleotides, the CDR3 is TGCGCCAGCAGTACGGGGGCGCTGGACAATGAGCAGTTCTTC. Translated: CASSTGALDNEQFF. This chain connects TRBV5-1 to TRBJ2-1; D tentatively fits TRBD1 or TRBD2 (6 bases each). The germline CDR1 and CDR2 sequences are SGHRS and YFSETQ. The CDR3 length is 14 residues. Deletions cut 5 bases from V and 5 bases from J, with 14 bases between.

This rearrangement joins TRBV6-1 to TRBJ1-5, with D possibly TRBD1 on 5 matching bases. There are 14 residues in the CDR3. The V and J ends lost 0 bases and 7 bases respectively, with 10 bases between them. Germline values: CDR1 MNHNS, CDR2 SASEGT. CDR3 sequence: CASSEADIGQPQHF. CDR3 bases: TGTGCCAGCAGTGAAGCGGACATTGGACAGCCCCAGCATTTT.

This sequence joins TRBV28 and TRBJ2-3; 10 bases align to TRBD2. Germline trimming cut 6 bases from V and 6 bases from J; bases unmatched to any gene: 9. Per the germline V gene, CDR1 is MDHEN and CDR2 is SYDVKM. The CDR3 runs to 15 residues. CDR3 nucleotides: TGTGCCAGCAGACCCCTAGCGGGAGTAAGCGATACGCAGTATTTT. This gives the protein CASRPLAGVSDTQYF.